One sample yielded the 6 T cell receptor beta chains listed below, sequenced in a study of blood T cells in healthy people across ages. A second roughly 6 to 12 cycle PCR used barcoded and J-beta primers. TCRdb independently ran MiXCR on the 5' RACE reads; one entry per CDR3 protein. The sample carries about 1.8 million distinct CDR3 sequences, less than 50% recorded once. Sequenced input: blood. These receptors were collected from a woman aged 40 to 50 in good health.

CDR3 coding DNA: TGTGCCAGCAGCTTAGATTTGACACCTACCACCTTACTGAACACTGAAGCTTTCTTT. It specifies CASSLDLTPTTLLNTEAFF. The V and J genes are TRBV11-2 and TRBJ1-1; no firm D call. V was shortened by 0 bases and J by 0 bases, with 20 bases between the two germline ends. This CDR3 is 19 amino acids long. From germline, CDR1 is SGHAT and CDR2 FQNNGV.

The chain links TRBV28 to TRBJ2-1, with D hard to call. The J call is uncertain, as TRBJ2-7 better fits the DNA end. This CDR3 region has 15 residues. CDR1 is MDHEN and CDR2 is SYDVKM in the germline V gene. The CDR3 DNA sequence: TGTGCCAGCAGTTTAGGTGGCCTTCCCTACAATGAGCAGTACTTC. This gives the protein CASSLGGLPYNEQYF.

In this sample, this clonotype turned up a few times. V usage is TRBV7-2 and J usage is TRBJ2-5; a possible D gene is TRBD1 (6 bases). CDR3 size: 17 residues. CDR1 is SGHTA, CDR2 FQGNSA, per germline. Trimming stripped 2 bases from V and 2 bases from J, with 18 bases between. The CDR3 region has the DNA TGTGCCAGCAGCTTATCAACGACAGGCACGGGACAAGAGACCCAGTACTTC. Translation: CASSLSTTGTGQETQYF.

J is TRBJ2-5 and V is TRBV11-2, with TRBD2 matching over 9 bases. Germline-derived CDR1 and CDR2 are SGHAT and FQNNGV. This CDR3 region has 17 residues. The trim removed 5 bases at V and 4 bases at J, leaving 14 bases unmatched. CDR3 in amino acids: CASSPYGQSGGRETQYF. DNA of the CDR3: TGTGCCAGCAGCCCCTACGGCCAGAGCGGGGGGCGAGAGACCCAGTACTTC.

The chain combines TRBV2 with TRBJ2-1, with a possible D match to TRBD1 (5 bases). V was cut by 0 bases and J by 10 bases, with 7 bases left in between. Germline loops: CDR1 SNHLY, CDR2 FYNNEI. This CDR3 contains 12 residues. The CDR3 DNA reads as TGTGCCAGCAGTGAAGCGCACAGGGAGCAGTTCTTC. Residues: CASSEAHREQFF. The full variable domain, completed using reference TRBV2 and TRBJ2-1, is EPEVTQTPSHQVTQMGQEVILRCVPISNHLYFYWYRQILGQKVEFLVSFYNNEISEKSEIFDDQFSVERPDGSNFTLKIRSTKLEDSAMYFCASSEAHREQFFGPGTRLTVL.

There are a few counts of this clonotype. The chain joins TRBV4-2 to TRBJ2-4, with 8 bases matching TRBD2. CDR1 is LGHNA and CDR2 is YNFKEQ in the germline V gene. J gave up 0 bases and V 2 bases, and 6 bases lay outside the gene matches. This CDR3 is built from 17 residues. The CDR3 nucleotides are TGTGCCAGCAGCCAAACCACTAGCGGAAAAGCCAAAAACATTCAGTACTTC. Protein product: CASSQTTSGKAKNIQYF.